A single sample gave rise to the 26 T cell receptor beta chains below, sequenced in a study of blood T cell repertoires in COVID-19. Produced via immunoSEQ multiplex PCR; TCRdb's table is partial and in-frame only. The sample yields around 250,000 clones, 80% to 85% seen once. Sample: peripheral blood. The receptors were sampled from a man aged 45-60 years with active or convalescent COVID-19.

The chain uses TRBV4-2 and TRBJ2-3; the match to TRBD1 covers 7 bases. Germline V gene lookup returns CDR1 LGHNA and CDR2 YNFKEQ. The CDR3 has 15 amino acids. The V gene end was trimmed by 2 bases and the J gene end by 7 bases; junction bases not matched to a gene: 9. CDR3 sequence reads: CASSQPDRDANTQYF. CDR3 nucleotide sequence: TGTGCCAGCAGCCAACCCGACAGGGATGCGAATACGCAGTATTTT.

For the CDR3, the DNA is TGTGCCAGCAGCTTACGGAGGACTAGCGGGGGGGCGGCCCCCCCCGATACGCAGTATTTT. It encodes CASSLRRTSGGAAPPDTQYF. V and J are TRBV7-6 and TRBJ2-3; 15 bases map to TRBD2. This CDR3 is 20 amino acids long. CDR1 is SGHVS, CDR2 FNYEAQ, per germline. V shed 2 bases and J 6 bases; nucleotides not matched to a gene: 15. Full variable domain (remainder filled in from reference TRBV7-6 and TRBJ2-3): GAGVSQSPRYKVTKRGQDVALRCDPISGHVSLYWYRQALGQGPEFLTYFNYEAQQDKSGLPNDRFSAERPEGSISTLTIQRTEQRDSAMYRCASSLRRTSGGAAPPDTQYFGPGTRLTVL.

The chain uses TRBV2 and TRBJ2-2, with 7 bases matching TRBD1. The CDR3 is 15 amino acids. Looked up from germline, CDR1 is SNHLY and CDR2 is FYNNEI. V gave up 5 bases and J gave up 2 bases; unmatched junction bases: 5. The CDR3 region is CASSQGQSNTGELFF. CDR3 nucleotide sequence: TGTGCCAGCAGTCAGGGACAGTCAAACACCGGGGAGCTGTTTTTT.

Here the CDR3 reads CASSSQGVDTEAFF. In DNA form, the CDR3 reads TGCGCCAGCAGTTCGCAGGGGGTGGACACTGAAGCTTTCTTT. The chain recombines TRBV5-1 with TRBJ1-1, with 7 nucleotides matching TRBD1. Germline assignment: CDR1 SGHRS and CDR2 YFSETQ. The CDR3 length is 14 residues. The V segment lost 5 bases and the J segment 3 bases; nucleotides outside the gene matches: 7.

The chain uses TRBV5-1 and TRBJ1-1, with D maybe TRBD1 (5 bases). Germline loops: CDR1 SGHRS, CDR2 YFSETQ. CDR3 length: 15 amino acids. V lost 0 bases, J lost 4 bases, and 13 bases lay in between. The CDR3 spells CASSLGAGSATEAFF. CDR3 coding DNA: TGCGCCAGCAGCTTGGGGGCAGGGTCGGCCACTGAAGCTTTCTTT.

The chain links TRBV6-5 to TRBJ2-1; 9 nucleotides match TRBD2. V shed 8 bases and J 9 bases; nucleotides not matched to a gene: 2. Germline lookup yields CDR1 MNHEY and CDR2 SVGAGI. CDR3 length: 11 residues. The CDR3, as DNA: TGTGCCAGCGGGGGACTAGCTGAGCAGTTCTTC. Protein: CASGGLAEQFF.

Only a few counts were recorded for this clone. V gene TRBV5-4 combines with J gene TRBJ1-1, with 7 bases matching TRBD1. The V segment lost 4 bases and the J segment 3 bases; nucleotides outside the gene matches: 9. The CDR3 runs 15 residues. Germline V lookup: CDR1 SGHNT, CDR2 YYREEE (reference sequence). CDR3 region: CASSPRPTGDTEAFF. The DNA of the CDR3 is TGTGCCAGCAGCCCTCGACCTACAGGGGACACTGAAGCTTTCTTT. Full variable domain (outside the CDR3, taken from reference TRBV5-4 and TRBJ1-1): ETGVTQSPTHLIKTRGQQVTLRCSSQSGHNTVSWYQQALGQGPQFIFQYYREEENGRGNFPPRFSGLQFPNYSSELNVNALELDDSALYLCASSPRPTGDTEAFFGQGTRLTVV.

The chain has TRBV6-5 and TRBJ1-3, with a tentative D call TRBD1 (5 bases). CDR3 size: 13 residues. Germline V CDR1 and CDR2: MNHEY, SVGAGI. The germline V and J ends were trimmed by 2 bases and 4 bases, with 6 bases remaining between them. In DNA, the CDR3 is TGTGCCAGCAGTTACGACAGCGGAAACACCATATATTTT. This translates into CASSYDSGNTIYF.

This clone appeared a few times. The CDR3 nucleotides are TGCAGTGCTAGTTTCGAGGAGCCCCAGCATTTT. Translation gives CSASFEEPQHF. V gene TRBV20-1 combines with J gene TRBJ1-5; D remains unclear. The CDR3 totals 11 residues. The V end lost 3 bases, the J end lost 8 bases, and 8 bases lay between the germline ends. Germline CDR1 and CDR2: DFQATT and SNEGSKA (reference sequence).

The chain recombines TRBV28 with TRBJ2-3, with a possible D match to TRBD1 (7 bases). Germline loops: CDR1 MDHEN, CDR2 SYDVKM. The CDR3 totals 15 residues. The V end lost 3 bases, the J end lost 1 base, and 11 bases lay between the germline ends. CDR3 in DNA: TGTGCCAGCAGTTTGCAGGGGGGCGGCACAGATACGCAGTATTTT. This translates into CASSLQGGGTDTQYF. Combining the CDR3 with reference TRBV28 and TRBJ2-3 gives the whole variable domain DVKVTQSSRYLVKRTGEKVFLECVQDMDHENMFWYRQDPGLGLRLIYFSYDVKMKEKGDIPEGYSVSREKKERFSLILESASTNQTSMYLCASSLQGGGTDTQYFGPGTRLTVL.

This rearrangement joins TRBV6-6 to TRBJ2-2; 9 nucleotides align to TRBD1. The ends lost 5 bases at V and 6 bases at J; junction bases unmatched: 13. CDR1 is MNHNY, CDR2 SVGAGI, per germline (reference sequence). CDR3 size: 17 residues. CDR3 sequence (DNA): TGTGCCAGCAGTCCCCGGACAGGGGCGGGGGTGTCCGGGGAGCTGTTTTTT. Protein sequence: CASSPRTGAGVSGELFF.

V gene TRBV9 combines with J gene TRBJ1-1, with D uncertain. Germline CDR1 SGDLS, CDR2 YYNGEE. The CDR3 sequence is 14 residues long. Trimming took 0 bases from V and 1 from J, leaving 7 bases between them. The CDR3 region has the DNA TGTGCCAGCAGCGTAGGATCACAGAACACTGAAGCTTTCTTT. Protein sequence: CASSVGSQNTEAFF. The full variable domain, in which reference TRBV9 and TRBJ1-1 provide the parts outside the CDR3, is DSGVTQTPKHLITATGQRVTLRCSPRSGDLSVYWYQQSLDQGLQFLIQYYNGEERAKGNILERFSAQQFPDLHSELNLSSLELGDSALYFCASSVGSQNTEAFFGQGTRLTVV.

This rearrangement joins TRBV12-3 or TRBV12-4 to TRBJ1-1; no firm D call. This CDR3 spans 13 amino acids. V was clipped by 6 bases and J by 4 bases, with 12 bases between them. The CDR3 DNA reads TGTGCCAGCAGATCCACCTCGGGCACTGAAGCTTTCTTT. Translating gives CASRSTSGTEAFF.

In its sample, this clone was seen many times. The chain joins TRBV15 to TRBJ1-2, with D maybe TRBD1 (6 bases). V dropped 6 bases and J dropped 4 bases, with 15 bases sitting between them. CDR3 length: 14 residues. Germline V lookup: CDR1 LNHNV, CDR2 YYDKDF (reference sequence). CDR3 coding DNA: TGTGCCACCAGAGCAGGGGCTGACCCCTATGGCTACACCTTC. Encoded protein: CATRAGADPYGYTF.

The chain is built from TRBV7-2 and TRBJ1-2; 8 nucleotides align to TRBD1. The CDR3 is 13 amino acids. CDR1 and CDR2 from the germline V gene are SGHTA and FQGNSA. After removal of 4 bases from V and 10 bases from J, the junction contained 8 bases not matched to a gene. CDR3 protein: CASSSPGQGAYTF. The CDR3 bases are TGTGCCAGCAGCTCCCCCGGACAGGGCGCCTACACCTTC.

The chain links TRBV4-2 to TRBJ1-4; perhaps TRBD1 as D (6 bases). CDR1 and CDR2 from the germline V gene are LGHNA and YNFKEQ. The CDR3 loop spans 16 amino acids. The V end was cut by 0 bases, the J end by 3 bases, with 11 bases between. The CDR3 loop is CASSQDQDSSNEKLFF. Here the CDR3 DNA reads TGTGCCAGCAGCCAAGATCAGGACAGTTCTAATGAAAAACTGTTTTTT.

The rearrangement uses TRBV7-2 and TRBJ2-3, with 7 bases identical to TRBD1. Germline trimming cut 6 bases from V and 2 bases from J; bases unmatched to any gene: 8. The CDR3 extends over 15 amino acids. Germline V CDR1 and CDR2: SGHTA, FQGNSA. The chain's CDR3 is CASRSTGVPTDTQYF. CDR3 bases: TGTGCCAGCAGGAGTACAGGGGTCCCCACAGATACGCAGTATTTT.

The chain recombines TRBV9 with TRBJ1-2; possibly TRBD1 for D (6 bases). Germline V gene data show CDR1 as SGDLS and CDR2 as YYNGEE. The CDR3 extends over 15 amino acids. The V and J ends lost 7 bases and 2 bases respectively, with 18 bases between them. The CDR3 DNA follows: TGTGCCAGCGGGGGGGCAGGCGCAGACAACTATGGCTACACCTTC. It translates to CASGGAGADNYGYTF.

This chain joins TRBV7-8 and TRBJ2-5; TRBD2 is a possible D gene (5 bases). The ends were cut back, 5 bases at V and 2 bases at J, with 12 bases in the middle. The germline CDR1 and CDR2 sequences are SGHVS and FQNEAQ. The CDR3 is made up of 14 amino acids. The chain's CDR3 is CASSLRTDQETQYF. CDR3 nucleotide sequence: TGTGCCAGCAGCCTACGGACTGATCAAGAGACCCAGTACTTC.

The chain couples TRBV2 to TRBJ2-1; D perhaps matches TRBD2 (5 bases). V lost 7 bases, J lost 7 bases, and 14 bases lay in between. The CDR3 contains 13 residues. Germline-derived CDR1 and CDR2 are SNHLY and FYNNEI. The CDR3 region is CASTGLAKNEQFF. CDR3 sequence (DNA): TGTGCCAGCACCGGGCTAGCAAAGAATGAGCAGTTCTTC.

The chain combines TRBV5-5 with TRBJ2-3, with 9 bases lining up with TRBD2. This CDR3 has 15 residues. The germline V gene encodes CDR1 SGHKS and CDR2 YYEKEE (reference sequence). The V and J ends lost 0 bases and 3 bases, in that order; junction bases with no gene match: 2. CDR3 sequence (DNA): TGTGCCAGCAGCTTGGTAAGCGGGGGGACAGATACGCAGTATTTT. Protein sequence: CASSLVSGGTDTQYF.

The chain uses TRBV7-2 and TRBJ2-6, with D uncertain. The CDR3 has 14 amino acids. From germline, CDR1 is SGHTA and CDR2 FQGNSA. V lost 3 bases to trimming and J lost 0 bases, with 3 bases between them. In nucleotides, the CDR3 is TGTGCCAGCAGCTTTAACTCTGGGGCCAACGTCCTGACTTTC. Residues: CASSFNSGANVLTF.

V gene TRBV29-1 combines with J gene TRBJ2-2, with 7 bases matching TRBD2. Germline V lookup: CDR1 SQVTM, CDR2 ANQGSEA. Trimming cost V 6 bases and J 6 bases; bases outside gene matches: 7. The CDR3 is 13 residues long. The CDR3 DNA reads TGCAGCGTGGGGGGGTCGGTCCCCGGGGAGCTGTTTTTT. Protein: CSVGGSVPGELFF.

The chain uses TRBV28 and TRBJ2-7, with 9 nucleotides matching TRBD1. This CDR3 has 14 amino acids. CDR1 is MDHEN, CDR2 SYDVKM, per germline. Trimming removed 5 bases from V and 3 bases from J; junction bases left unmatched: 5. CDR3 amino acids: CASSNRDRVYEQYF. The CDR3 nucleotides read TGTGCCAGCAGTAACCGGGACAGGGTCTACGAGCAGTACTTC.

This chain joins TRBV7-6 and TRBJ2-7, with 8 bases that match TRBD1. Germline CDR1 and CDR2: SGHVS and FNYEAQ. This CDR3 has 14 amino acids. The junction had 4 bases not matched to a gene; V was cut back by 1 base and J by 5 bases. The CDR3: CASSLETGVDEQYF. As DNA, the CDR3 is TGTGCCAGCAGCTTAGAGACAGGGGTCGACGAGCAGTACTTC.

This clone was seen once. The chain links TRBV7-2 to TRBJ2-7; D is uncertain. The CDR3 is 15 amino acids. The V gene lost 2 bases and the J gene lost 0 bases, with 11 bases spanning the gap. Germline-derived CDR1 and CDR2 are SGHTA and FQGNSA. CDR3 bases: TGTGCCAGCAGCTTAAATTCGGGTCGCTCCTACGAGCAGTACTTC. Amino acids: CASSLNSGRSYEQYF.